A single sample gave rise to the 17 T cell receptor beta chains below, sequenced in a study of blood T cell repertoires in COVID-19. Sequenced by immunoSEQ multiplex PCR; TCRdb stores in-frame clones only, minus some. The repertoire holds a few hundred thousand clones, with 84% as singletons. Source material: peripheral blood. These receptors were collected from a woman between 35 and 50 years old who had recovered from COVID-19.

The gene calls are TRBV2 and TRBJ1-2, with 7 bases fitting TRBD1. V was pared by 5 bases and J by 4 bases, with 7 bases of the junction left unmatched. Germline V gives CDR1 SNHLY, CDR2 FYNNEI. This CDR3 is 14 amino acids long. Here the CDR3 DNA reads TGTGCCAGCAGTCTCCAAGGGGACAGCTATGGCTACACCTTC. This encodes CASSLQGDSYGYTF.

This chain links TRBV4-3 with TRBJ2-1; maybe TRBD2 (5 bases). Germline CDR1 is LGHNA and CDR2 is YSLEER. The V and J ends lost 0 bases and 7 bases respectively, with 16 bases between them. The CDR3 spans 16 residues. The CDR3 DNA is TGCGCCAGCAGCCAAGATGTCCGGCAGTCGGGGAATGAGCAGTTCTTC. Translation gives CASSQDVRQSGNEQFF.

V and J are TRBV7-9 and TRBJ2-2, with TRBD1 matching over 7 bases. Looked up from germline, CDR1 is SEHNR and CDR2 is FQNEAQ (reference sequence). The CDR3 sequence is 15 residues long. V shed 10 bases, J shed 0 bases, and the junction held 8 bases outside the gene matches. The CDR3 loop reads CANKQTGTNTGELFF. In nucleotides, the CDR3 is TGTGCCAACAAACAGACAGGGACGAACACCGGGGAGCTGTTTTTT.

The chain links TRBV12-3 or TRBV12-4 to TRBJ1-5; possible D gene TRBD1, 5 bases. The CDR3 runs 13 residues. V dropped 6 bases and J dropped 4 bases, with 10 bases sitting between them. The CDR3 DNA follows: TGTGCCAGCAGCCCCCGACAGAATCAGCCCCAGCATTTT. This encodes CASSPRQNQPQHF.

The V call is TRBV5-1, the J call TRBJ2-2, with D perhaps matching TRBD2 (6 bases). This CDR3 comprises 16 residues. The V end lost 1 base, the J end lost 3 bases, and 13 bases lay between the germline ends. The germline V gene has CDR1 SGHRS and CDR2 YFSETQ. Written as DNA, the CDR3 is TGCGCCAGCAGCTTGCTGGGGGGTCGAGACACCGGGGAGCTGTTTTTT. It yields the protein CASSLLGGRDTGELFF.

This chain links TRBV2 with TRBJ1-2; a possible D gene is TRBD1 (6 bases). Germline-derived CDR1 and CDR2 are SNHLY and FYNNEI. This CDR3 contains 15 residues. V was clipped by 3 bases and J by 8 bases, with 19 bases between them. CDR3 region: CASSDRVQGLYGYTF. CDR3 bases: TGTGCCAGCAGTGACAGAGTACAGGGTTTGTACGGCTACACCTTC.

CDR3 residues: CASSPPSSGGLSYEQYF. CDR3 DNA sequence: TGTGCCAGCTCACCTCCCTCTAGCGGGGGCCTCTCCTACGAGCAGTACTTC. The gene calls are TRBV18 and TRBJ2-7, with 10 bases matching TRBD2. J gave up 0 bases and V 3 bases, and 8 bases lay outside the gene matches. This CDR3 contains 17 residues. Germline CDR1 reads KGHSH; CDR2 reads LQKENI.

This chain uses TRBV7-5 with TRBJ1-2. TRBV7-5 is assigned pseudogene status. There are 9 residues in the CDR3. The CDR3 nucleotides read TGTGCCAGAACGCCCGCCCGGACCTTC. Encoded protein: CARTPARTF.

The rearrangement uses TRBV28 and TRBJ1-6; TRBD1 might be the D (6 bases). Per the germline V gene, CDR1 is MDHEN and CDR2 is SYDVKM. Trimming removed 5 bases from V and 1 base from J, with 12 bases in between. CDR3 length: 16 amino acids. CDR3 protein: CASSPIRGSYNSPLHF. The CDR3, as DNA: TGTGCCAGCAGTCCAATCAGGGGATCCTATAATTCACCCCTCCACTTT. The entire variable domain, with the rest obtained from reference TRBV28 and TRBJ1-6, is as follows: DVKVTQSSRYLVKRTGEKVFLECVQDMDHENMFWYRQDPGLGLRLIYFSYDVKMKEKGDIPEGYSVSREKKERFSLILESASTNQTSMYLCASSPIRGSYNSPLHFGNGTRLTVT.

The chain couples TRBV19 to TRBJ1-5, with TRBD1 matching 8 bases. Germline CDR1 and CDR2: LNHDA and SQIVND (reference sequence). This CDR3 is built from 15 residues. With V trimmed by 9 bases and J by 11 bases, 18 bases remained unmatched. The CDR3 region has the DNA TGTGCCAGCCGAAACGACAGGGGTGGGTTGTTGGCCCAGCATTTT. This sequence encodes CASRNDRGGLLAQHF. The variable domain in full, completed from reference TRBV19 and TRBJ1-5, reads DGGITQSPKYLFRKEGQNVTLSCEQNLNHDAMYWYRQDPGQGLRLIYYSQIVNDFQKGDIAEGYSVSREKKESFPLTVTSAQKNPTAFYLCASRNDRGGLLAQHFGDGTRLSIL.

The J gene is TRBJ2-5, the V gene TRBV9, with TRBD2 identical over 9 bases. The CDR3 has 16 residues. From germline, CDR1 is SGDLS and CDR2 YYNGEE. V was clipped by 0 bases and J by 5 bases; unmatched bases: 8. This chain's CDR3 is CASSVAGGGAMETQYF. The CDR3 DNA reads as TGTGCCAGCAGCGTAGCGGGCGGGGGGGCCATGGAGACCCAGTACTTC.

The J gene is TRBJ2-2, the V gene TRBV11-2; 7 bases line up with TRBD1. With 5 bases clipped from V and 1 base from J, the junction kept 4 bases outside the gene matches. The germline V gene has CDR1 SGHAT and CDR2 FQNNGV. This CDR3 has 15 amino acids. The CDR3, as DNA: TGTGCCAGCAGCCTAACAGGGGTGAACACCGGGGAGCTGTTTTTT. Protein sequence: CASSLTGVNTGELFF.

The CDR3 here is CASSQLQGVGYTF. The DNA for the CDR3 is TGTGCCAGCAGCCAATTACAGGGGGTCGGCTACACCTTC. This chain joins TRBV3-1 (or the pseudogene TRBV3-2) and TRBJ1-2; 8 bases line up with TRBD1. The germline V gene encodes CDR1 LGHDT and CDR2 YNNKEL (reference sequence). J lost 8 bases, V lost 2 bases, and 4 bases had no gene match. CDR3 length: 13 amino acids.

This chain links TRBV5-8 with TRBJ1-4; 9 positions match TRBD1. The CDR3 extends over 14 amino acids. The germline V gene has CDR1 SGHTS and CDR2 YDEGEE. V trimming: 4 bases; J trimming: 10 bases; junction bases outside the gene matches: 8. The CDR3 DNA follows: TGTGCCAGCAGCCCAGGGACAGGGATAGGAAAACTGTTTTTT. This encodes CASSPGTGIGKLFF.

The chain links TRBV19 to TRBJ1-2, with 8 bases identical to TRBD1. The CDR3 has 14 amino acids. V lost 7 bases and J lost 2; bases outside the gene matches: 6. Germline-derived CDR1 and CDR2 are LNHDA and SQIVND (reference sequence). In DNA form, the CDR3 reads TGTGCCAGTACCCGAACAGGGGGGAACTATGGCTACACCTTC. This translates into CASTRTGGNYGYTF.

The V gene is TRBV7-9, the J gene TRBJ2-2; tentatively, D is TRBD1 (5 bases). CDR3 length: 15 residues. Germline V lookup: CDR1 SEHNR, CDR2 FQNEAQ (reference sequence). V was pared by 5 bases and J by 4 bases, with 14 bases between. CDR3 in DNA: TGTGCCAGCAGCCAAGACATAGGGGTCACCGGGGAGCTGTTTTTT. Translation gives CASSQDIGVTGELFF.

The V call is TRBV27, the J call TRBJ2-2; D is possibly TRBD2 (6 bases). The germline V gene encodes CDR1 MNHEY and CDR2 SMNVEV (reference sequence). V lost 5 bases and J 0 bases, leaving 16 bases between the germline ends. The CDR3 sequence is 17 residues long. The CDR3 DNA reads TGTGCCAGCAGTGTTAGTGGGGGGAACACGAACACCGGGGAGCTGTTTTTT. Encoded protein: CASSVSGGNTNTGELFF.